The 6 T cell receptor beta chains in this list originate from one sample, sequenced in a study of blood T cells in healthy people across ages. Sample-barcoded 5' priming and a J-beta primer mix drove a second PCR of 7 to 11 cycles. Via MiXCR, TCRdb re-called the 5' RACE reads, giving one row per CDR3 protein. The table records around 800,000 distinct CDR3 sequences, about 55% of them present only once. Sequencing was performed on blood. Source of these receptors: a man aged 80 or over in good health.

This chain links TRBV4-2 with TRBJ1-2; D is undetermined. Germline loops: CDR1 LGHNA, CDR2 YNFKEQ. The CDR3 is made up of 13 amino acids. V was pared by 1 base and J by 9 bases, with 12 bases between. The CDR3 DNA is TGTGCCAGCAGCCAAGGAATTGGTTCCAGCTACACCTTC. As protein: CASSQGIGSSYTF.

The rearrangement joins TRBV28 to TRBJ1-5, with 8 bases identical to TRBD1. V was pared by 5 bases and J by 3 bases, with 9 bases of the junction left unmatched. The CDR3 is 16 residues long. Looked up from germline, CDR1 is MDHEN and CDR2 is SYDVKM. CDR3 in DNA: TGTGCCAGCAGTCCAAGACAGGGGATAGACAATCAGCCCCAGCATTTT. This translates into CASSPRQGIDNQPQHF.

In its sample, this clonotype was seen a few times. V usage is TRBV15 and J usage is TRBJ2-1; TRBD2 might be the D (5 bases). The CDR3 consists of 15 residues. V gave up 0 bases and J gave up 3 bases, with 9 bases separating them. Germline CDR1 LNHNV, CDR2 YYDKDF (reference sequence). CDR3 amino acids: CATSREYTSYNEQFF. The CDR3 DNA sequence: TGTGCCACCAGCAGAGAATATACTAGCTACAATGAGCAGTTCTTC.

This clonotype turned up a few times. The chain is built from TRBV28 and TRBJ2-3; D assignment may be TRBD1 or TRBD2 (5 bases each). V was pared by 8 bases and J by 0 bases, with 6 bases between. The CDR3 runs to 12 residues. Germline loops: CDR1 MDHEN, CDR2 SYDVKM. CDR3 loop: CASGGSTDTQYF. Here the CDR3 DNA reads TGTGCCAGCGGGGGTAGCACAGATACGCAGTATTTT.

The chain carries TRBV27 and TRBJ2-5; 12 nucleotides line up with TRBD2. The CDR3 length is 17 residues. With 5 bases clipped from V and 4 bases from J, the junction kept 11 bases outside the gene matches. Germline-derived CDR1 and CDR2 are MNHEY and SMNVEV (reference sequence). This CDR3 reads CASSLAGGADNGETQYF. The CDR3 DNA follows: TGTGCCAGCAGTCTAGCGGGAGGGGCGGATAACGGAGAGACCCAGTACTTC.

CDR3 nucleotides: TGCAGTGCTAGGGAGGCCCCCCTAGTCAAAAACATTCAGTACTTC. This gives the protein CSAREAPLVKNIQYF. The rearrangement joins TRBV20-1 to TRBJ2-4; perhaps TRBD2 as D (5 bases). Germline CDR1 is DFQATT and CDR2 is SNEGSKA (reference sequence). The length of the CDR3 is 15 residues. V lost 3 bases and J lost 3, with 15 bases in between.